The present T cell receptor beta chain was sequenced within a study of T-cell memory formation after mild COVID-19 (dated by TCRdb to the early 2020s). About the investigation overall: TCR sequence clusters from the two donors were found to be largely donor specific. Two young, previously healthy adult volunteers, one female and one male, were included in the cohort. Longitudinal TCRalpha and TCRbeta repertoire sequencing tracked T-cell clones expanding and contracting after mild COVID-19 in two donors. What the research found in general, with its limitations: Clones that contracted from day 15 to 85 showed balanced CD4/CD8 phenotypes, whereas a second wave of clones that expanded from day 15 to 37 leaned towards CD4+. SARS-CoV-2 specificity of the second-wave clones peaking on day 37 was not confirmed. Only a couple of mild cases were covered in the study, and larger cohorts including severe cases with pre-infection samples were considered necessary. Contracting CD4+ clones appeared mostly in the CM and EM memory subsets, whereas CD8+ clones were enriched in EMRA. Some responding clones were found in pre-infection memory, which suggests that pre-existing cross-reactive memory T cells took part in the SARS-CoV-2 response.

Relative to germline, V is 4 bases shorter and J is 0 bases shorter, with 12 bases between their ends. The CDR3, from cysteine to phenylalanine, totals 15 residues. The only DNA kept is the CDR3, 45 bases in frame from the first base. CDR1 and CDR2 were assigned from the germline V gene as SNHLY and FYNNEI. PBMCs were isolated by Ficoll-Paque density gradient centrifugation. About this clonotype itself: The specificity of this receptor is unknown. The record has no base qualities; no much larger clone is one base away.

Sequenced on an Illumina NovaSeq 6000. Using 5'RACE with constant-segment primers, TCRalpha and TCRbeta cDNA libraries were constructed, with sample barcodes and unique molecular identifiers added in the process. RNA was extracted from every sample with Trizol reagent. Library amplification was performed in two PCR steps, and a second sample barcode and Illumina TruSeq adapters were introduced in the second step. Sequencing of the libraries was done on an Illumina NovaSeq, producing 2 x 150 bp paired-end reads. Under the source paper's analysis protocol: Demultiplexing of reads and collapsing into UMI-guided consensus sequences were performed with migec v1.2.7. Using mixcr v2.1.11, the UMI consensuses were aligned to TRA and TRB V and J templates and assembled into clonotypes. A clonotype was counted as expanded or contracted only when both edgeR and NoisET called the clonotype significant, with the noise models trained on biological replicates. For edgeR calls, the cutoffs were a false discovery rate-adjusted p below 0.01 and a log2 fold-change threshold of 1. As an exploratory analysis of dynamics, max-normalized trajectories of the 1000 most abundant clonotypes were examined with PCA combined with hierarchical clustering. The CD4 or CD8 phenotype of responding clones was assigned using the separately sequenced CD4+ and CD8+ repertoires. In TCRdb, the public reads were trimmed at Q25 with fastp and aligned with MiXCR, with productive beta chains retained. Rows with a matching CDR3 protein are joined into one entry that keeps the most common DNA and genes. None of the V and J calls come from the authors' own analysis; TCRdb made them. The sample table lists hundreds of thousands of distinct CDR3 sequences, roughly 22% of them with a count of one. Roughly an eighth of the sample lies in the top ten.

The origin of this receptor is an adult woman who had mild COVID-19 (a few samples of this study predate the infection). The sample titles of this study are shuffled in the database, so cell type and time point are left out; the donor was told from shared clones. Material for sequencing was PBMCs or a T cell subset sorted from them (not recorded which). The chain employs TRBV2 and TRBJ1-1; the D segment cannot be called with confidence. The bases are TGTGCCAGCAGTGTTTCAGCCAACATGAACACTGAAGCTTTCTTT. Its coded protein is CASSVSANMNTEAFF.